A selection of T cell receptor beta chains follows, all from one sample in a study of long-term antiretroviral therapy in people with HIV. Data came from immunoSEQ multiplex PCR; TCRdb stores just in-frame clones and leaves some out. This table has roughly 13,000 clones, 65% to 85% appearing once. The source was unsorted PBMCs, collected 1.3 years after starting antiretroviral therapy. The receptors were gathered from a woman under 30 with HIV. Each CDR3 is given with its conserved first and last residue. D genes are given only for firm matches. Clone size is given for some rows only: seen once, a few or many times, or a class if the clone is expanded.

>-|TRBV6-5|TRBJ1-1|-
TGTGCCAGCAGTTACCCGGGCTCTGAAGCTTTCTTT
CASSYPGSEAFF
>-|TRBV27|TRBJ2-7|-
TGTGCCAGCAGTTTTCGAAAAAACTACGAGCAGTACTTC
CASSFRKNYEQYF
>-|TRBV2|TRBJ2-2|-
TGTGCCAGCTTAGACTACACCGGGGAGCTGTTTTTT
CASLDYTGELFF
>-|TRBV2|TRBJ1-3|-
TGTGCCAGCAGTGATACGGGAACTAGCGGGGGCGACGGAAACACCATATATTTT
CASSDTGTSGGDGNTIYF
>-|TRBV6-1|TRBJ2-1|-
TGTGCCAGCGCTCCCTCCTGGGCGGGTCACAATGAGCAGTTCTTC
CASAPSWAGHNEQFF
>TRBD1|TRBV29-1|TRBJ2-5|-
TGCAGCGTAAACGGACAGGGACGCCACCAAGAGACCCAGTACTTC
CSVNGQGRHQETQYF
>TRBD2|TRBV27|TRBJ2-5|once
TGTGCCAGCAGTGTTGGGGGGGGGAGAGAGACCCAGTACTTC
CASSVGGGRETQYF
>-|TRBV5-1|TRBJ2-7|-
TGCGCCAGCAGCTCTGGCCCGCCCTACGAGCAGTACTTC
CASSSGPPYEQYF
>TRBD2|TRBV28|TRBJ2-7|-
TGTGCCAGCAGTTTAGCGGGAGGGCCCCACGAGCAGTACTTC
CASSLAGGPHEQYF
>TRBD1|TRBV7-6|TRBJ1-5|-
TGTGCCAGCAGCCAATTCGCCGGGGCAGGGGGAAATCAGCCCCAGCATTTT
CASSQFAGAGGNQPQHF
>-|TRBV21-1|TRBJ1-5|-
TGTGCCAGCAGCTACCGGGACAGCTCGGAATATCAGCCCCAGCATTTT
CASSYRDSSEYQPQHF
>-|TRBV2|TRBJ2-1|-
TGTGCCAGCAGTGGGGGTGTACCGGGGTCCTACAATGAGCAGTTCTTC
CASSGGVPGSYNEQFF
>TRBD1|TRBV27|TRBJ1-5|-
TGTGCCAGCTCCCTAGGGACAGGGGCTCAGCCCCAGCATTTT
CASSLGTGAQPQHF
>-|TRBV7-8|TRBJ2-7|few
TGTGCCAGCAGCTTAGTCCGGACAGCCTACGAGCAGTACTTC
CASSLVRTAYEQYF
>-|TRBV19|TRBJ2-1|-
TGTGCCAGTAGTATTTTACAGGTTACGAATGAGCAGTTCTTC
CASSILQVTNEQFF
>TRBD1|TRBV6-5|TRBJ1-1|-
TGTGCCACTACACCCAGGGGGTACATCACTGAAGCTTTCTTT
CATTPRGYITEAFF
>-|TRBV5-8|TRBJ2-2|-
TGTGCCAGCTACGAGTGGGGCCCTCGTCTGAACACCGGGGAGCTGTTTTTT
CASYEWGPRLNTGELFF
>-|TRBV10-2|TRBJ2-1|-
TGCGCCACTCGAGCGTGGCATGAGCAGTTCTTC
CATRAWHEQFF
>-|TRBV11-2|TRBJ2-6|-
TGTGCCAGCAGGTCCGCCTCTGGGGCCAACGTCCTGACTTTC
CASRSASGANVLTF
>TRBD2|TRBV28|TRBJ2-7|-
TGTGCCAGCAGGGGGGAGGGCAGAGGTCCCTACGAGCAGTACTTC
CASRGEGRGPYEQYF
>-|TRBV9|TRBJ1-5|-
TGTGCCAGCAGCGTAGCCGGGGTCCACAATCAGCCCCAGCATTTT
CASSVAGVHNQPQHF
>TRBD2|TRBV6-5|TRBJ2-7|-
TGTGCCAGCAGCTCTAGCGGGAATACCTACGAGCAGTACTTC
CASSSSGNTYEQYF
>TRBD2|TRBV7-2|TRBJ2-7|few
TGTGCCAGCAGCTTAGTGGCTAGCGGGAGTGGTGGCTACGAGCAGTACTTC
CASSLVASGSGGYEQYF
>-|TRBV19|TRBJ2-4|once
TGTGCCAGTAGCAATCCTAGGACAGTTCTAGCCAAAAACATTCAGTACTTC
CASSNPRTVLAKNIQYF
>TRBD1|TRBV6-1|TRBJ1-1|-
TGTGCCACCACTGTGGGGACAGAGAACACTGAAGCTTTCTTT
CATTVGTENTEAFF
>TRBD2|TRBV4-2|TRBJ2-1|once
TGTGCCAGCAGCCAAGATGTCCTAGCGGCTTACAATGAGCAGTTCTTC
CASSQDVLAAYNEQFF
>-|TRBV19|TRBJ1-1|-
TGTGCCAGTAGACACACTGAAGCTTTCTTT
CASRHTEAFF
>-|TRBV20-1|TRBJ2-3|once
TGCAGTGCTACTTACACAGATACGCAGTATTTT
CSATYTDTQYF
>-|TRBV11-2|TRBJ1-5|-
TGTGCCAGCAGCTTAGGGGAAGACCCCCGCACTCAGCCCCAGCATTTT
CASSLGEDPRTQPQHF
>-|TRBV19|TRBJ2-2|-
TGTGCCAGTAGTCCTCGCGCGGAGGCCGGGGAGCTGTTTTTT
CASSPRAEAGELFF
>TRBD2|TRBV4-3|TRBJ2-1|-
TGCGCCAGCAGCCAGCCTAGCGGGGGTAGAGTTGAGCAGTTCTTC
CASSQPSGGRVEQFF
>TRBD1|TRBV27|TRBJ1-6|-
TGTGCCAGCAGTTCCGGGACAGGGGCTCTCTATAATTCACCCCTCCACTTT
CASSSGTGALYNSPLHF
>-|TRBV6-5|TRBJ2-7|medium-sized
TGTGCCAGCAGTTACTCACTAGCTTCCTACGAGCAGTACTTC
CASSYSLASYEQYF
>-|TRBV27|TRBJ2-1|-
TGTGCCAGCAGTTTTCGGGGCCGAAGGGATGAGCAGTTCTTC
CASSFRGRRDEQFF
>-|TRBV28|TRBJ2-5|-
TGTGCCACCCTTGCCCCTCAAGAGACCCAGTACTTC
CATLAPQETQYF
>TRBD2|TRBV18|TRBJ2-7|large
TGTGCCAGCTCACCGGTCCAGCGGGAAGGAACGAAATTAGAGCAGTACTTC
CASSPVQREGTKLEQYF
>TRBD2|TRBV6-5|TRBJ2-1|-
TGTGCCAGCAGTTACGGGACTAGCGGGGTCAATGAGCAGTTCTTC
CASSYGTSGVNEQFF
>-|TRBV15|TRBJ2-1|once
TGTGCCACCAGCGGTTCAGCCTACAATGAGCAGTTCTTC
CATSGSAYNEQFF
>-|TRBV7-2|TRBJ2-7|few
TGTGCCAGCAGCTTTGGGGGGCCCGAGCAGTACTTC
CASSFGGPEQYF
>-|TRBV9|TRBJ1-3|few
TGTGCCAGCAGCGTAGAGGGAACTGGAAACACCATATATTTT
CASSVEGTGNTIYF
>-|TRBV28|TRBJ2-7|-
TGTGCCAGCAGGAGTCCCGGGATGAGCTCCTACGAGCAGTACTTC
CASRSPGMSSYEQYF
>-|TRBV11-3|TRBJ1-1|-
TGTGCCAGCAGCTTTGCGTCGAACACTGAAGCTTTCTTT
CASSFASNTEAFF
>-|TRBV7-9|TRBJ2-1|-
TGTGCCAGCAGCTTGGGTGTTAGGGACAATGAGCAGTTCTTC
CASSLGVRDNEQFF
>-|TRBV27|TRBJ1-1|-
TGTGCCAGCAGTTTACAAGGAGGGATTGAAGCTTTCTTT
CASSLQGGIEAFF
>-|TRBV30|TRBJ2-7|-
TGTGCCTGGAGTGTGTATTTCGGACCGATTAATGAGCAGTACTTC
CAWSVYFGPINEQYF
>-|TRBV21-1|TRBJ2-7|-
TGTGCCAGCAGCAAACCGGGTTCGAGCTCCTACGAGCAGTACTTC
CASSKPGSSSYEQYF
>-|TRBV5-4|TRBJ1-5|-
TGTGCCAGCAGTAAGGCACAGGATCACAATCAGCCCCAGCATTTT
CASSKAQDHNQPQHF
>-|TRBV18|TRBJ1-3|-
TGTGCCAGCTCACCGCAACAGGGAAGAGGCTCTGGAAACACCATATATTTT
CASSPQQGRGSGNTIYF
>-|TRBV15|TRBJ1-4|once
TGTGCCACCAGCAGAGGGGGGGGAGAGAGCGAAAAACTGTTTTTT
CATSRGGGESEKLFF
>TRBD2|TRBV28|TRBJ2-5|once
TGTGCCAGCAAGTCCGCGTGGACTAGCGTAGAGACCCAGTACTTC
CASKSAWTSVETQYF
>TRBD2|TRBV25-1|TRBJ2-1|-
TGTGCCAGCCAGCCAGCGGGAGGGACCAATGAGCAGTTCTTC
CASQPAGGTNEQFF
>-|TRBV12-5|TRBJ2-1|-
TGTGCTAGTGGTTTGGGAGTTGCTCAGTTCTTC
CASGLGVAQFF
>-|TRBV9|TRBJ1-2|-
TGTGCCAGCAGCGGGAGACAGGAGGGCTACACCTTC
CASSGRQEGYTF